The 13 T cell receptor beta chains given below trace back to one sample, sequenced in a study of Graves' ophthalmopathy and Graves' hyperthyroidism. TCR beta CDR3 amplification used RNA transcripts. HTBI primers were used in a first-round RT-PCR, which preceded a second-round multiplex PCR. MiXCR, run by TCRdb on the multiplex PCR reads, gives a single entry per CDR3 protein. The sample shows about 340,000 distinct CDR3 sequences, 17% of them seen only once. Material: peripheral blood. The receptor source for this set is an adult man with Graves' ophthalmopathy.

This clonotype was detected many times. The chain joins TRBV27 to TRBJ2-5; D is ambiguous. The germline V gene encodes CDR1 MNHEY and CDR2 SMNVEV (reference sequence). The V and J ends lost 5 bases and 2 bases respectively, with 12 bases between them. The CDR3 loop spans 14 amino acids. CDR3 protein: CASSHLGSQETQYF. In DNA, the CDR3 is TGTGCCAGCAGTCACCTAGGGTCACAAGAGACCCAGTACTTC.

This clonotype was seen many times. The CDR3 DNA follows: TGTGCCAGCAGACCAAGGATGGTGAACACTGAAGCTTTCTTT. Protein: CASRPRMVNTEAFF. The chain has TRBV6-1 and TRBJ1-1; D ambiguous. Germline V gene sequence: CDR1 MNHNS, CDR2 SASEGT. The CDR3 is made up of 14 amino acids. The V gene lost 6 bases and the J gene lost 0 bases, with 11 bases spanning the gap.

The rearrangement joins TRBV20-1 to TRBJ2-5, with a tentative D call TRBD2 (5 bases). Trimming removed 1 base from V and 4 bases from J, with 13 bases in between. This CDR3 spans 14 amino acids. Per the germline V gene, CDR1 is DFQATT and CDR2 is SNEGSKA (reference sequence). CDR3 sequence: CSARGAVTVETQYF. CDR3 in DNA: TGCAGTGCTAGAGGAGCGGTAACCGTAGAGACCCAGTACTTC.

In its sample, this clonotype was seen many times. V gene TRBV7-7 combines with J gene TRBJ2-2, with 8 bases identical to TRBD2. The CDR3 is made up of 14 amino acids. Germline V lookup: CDR1 SSHAT, CDR2 FNYEAQ (reference sequence). The CDR3 is CASQRERGTGELFF. CDR3 nucleotide sequence: TGTGCTAGCCAGCGGGAGAGGGGGACCGGGGAGCTGTTTTTT.

This clonotype was counted ten times or more. This sequence joins TRBV12-3 or TRBV12-4 and TRBJ1-1; no definite D call. The CDR3 sequence is 17 residues long. Trimming shortened V by 3 bases and J by 0 bases, and 17 bases separated the two germline ends. The CDR3 is CASSFSAGFTMNTEAFF. DNA for the CDR3: TGTGCCAGCAGTTTTTCGGCAGGTTTTACCATGAACACTGAAGCTTTCTTT.

In its sample, this clonotype was seen many times. The J gene is TRBJ1-2, the V gene TRBV28, with 7 bases aligning to TRBD1. The CDR3 length is 14 residues. V lost 5 bases, J lost 3 bases, and 6 bases stayed unmatched. Germline CDR1 and CDR2: MDHEN and SYDVKM. For the CDR3, the DNA is TGTGCCAGCAGTATGAGGGGGACAGACTATGGCTACACCTTC. Encoded protein: CASSMRGTDYGYTF.

This clonotype has at least ten counts. The V gene is TRBV6-1, the J gene TRBJ1-3; D might be TRBD1 (5 bases). V dropped 5 bases and J dropped 3 bases, with 17 bases sitting between them. This CDR3 region has 16 residues. Germline values: CDR1 MNHNS, CDR2 SASEGT. The CDR3 here is CASSNLGRRNGNTIYF. In nucleotides, the CDR3 is TGTGCCAGCAGTAATCTGGGACGGCGTAATGGAAACACCATATATTTT.

The table lists this clonotype with many counts. This sequence joins TRBV28 and TRBJ1-5; 9 bases map to TRBD1. There are 18 residues in the CDR3. Germline values: CDR1 MDHEN, CDR2 SYDVKM. V trimming: 5 bases; J trimming: 0 bases; junction bases outside the gene matches: 11. CDR3 DNA sequence: TGTGCCAGCAGTAACTCCGGGACAGGGAGGTATAGCAATCAGCCCCAGCATTTT. It specifies CASSNSGTGRYSNQPQHF.

This clonotype was detected many times. This sequence joins TRBV4-1 and TRBJ1-5; D remains unclear. The CDR3 extends over 15 amino acids. V lost 1 base, J lost 0 bases, and 7 bases lay in between. The germline CDR1 and CDR2 sequences are MGHRA and YSYEKL. This CDR3 is CASSQGLYSNQPQHF. In DNA, the CDR3 is TGCGCCAGCAGCCAAGGTCTATATAGCAATCAGCCCCAGCATTTT.

This clonotype was seen ten or more times. V is TRBV6-5 and J is TRBJ2-2; maybe TRBD2 (5 bases). CDR3 length: 17 amino acids. Germline values: CDR1 MNHEY, CDR2 SVGAGI. With 3 bases removed from V and 0 bases from J, the gap between germline ends came to 14 bases. In nucleotides, the CDR3 is TGTGCCAGCAGTTATGTCCGGCTAGCACCGAACACCGGGGAGCTGTTTTTT. It encodes CASSYVRLAPNTGELFF.

This clonotype was counted at least ten times. The chain has TRBV29-1 and TRBJ1-5; D ambiguous. Germline V gives CDR1 SQVTM, CDR2 ANQGSEA. Trimming stripped 4 bases from V and 2 bases from J, with 9 bases between. The CDR3 runs to 13 residues. CDR3 in DNA: TGCAGCGTTGTGGCGGACGGCAATCAGCCCCAGCATTTT. Its translation: CSVVADGNQPQHF.

This clonotype was detected many times. J is TRBJ1-2 and V is TRBV20-1; 7 bases line up with TRBD1. The CDR3 consists of 16 residues. Per germline, CDR1 DFQATT and CDR2 SNEGSKA (reference sequence). V shed 0 bases, J shed 3 bases, and the junction held 10 bases outside the gene matches. The CDR3 sequence is CSARDSRDRAYYGYTF. In nucleotides, the CDR3 is TGCAGTGCTAGAGACTCCCGGGACAGAGCATACTATGGCTACACCTTC.

In its sample, this clonotype was seen many times. This rearrangement joins TRBV6-5 to TRBJ2-7; possibly TRBD1 for D (7 bases). The CDR3 is 13 residues long. V was trimmed by 6 bases and J by 5 bases, leaving 14 bases between them. Germline CDR1 reads MNHEY; CDR2 reads SVGAGI. CDR3 bases: TGTGCCAGCAGCCCGACAGGGAGGAACGAGCAGTACTTC. Protein: CASSPTGRNEQYF.